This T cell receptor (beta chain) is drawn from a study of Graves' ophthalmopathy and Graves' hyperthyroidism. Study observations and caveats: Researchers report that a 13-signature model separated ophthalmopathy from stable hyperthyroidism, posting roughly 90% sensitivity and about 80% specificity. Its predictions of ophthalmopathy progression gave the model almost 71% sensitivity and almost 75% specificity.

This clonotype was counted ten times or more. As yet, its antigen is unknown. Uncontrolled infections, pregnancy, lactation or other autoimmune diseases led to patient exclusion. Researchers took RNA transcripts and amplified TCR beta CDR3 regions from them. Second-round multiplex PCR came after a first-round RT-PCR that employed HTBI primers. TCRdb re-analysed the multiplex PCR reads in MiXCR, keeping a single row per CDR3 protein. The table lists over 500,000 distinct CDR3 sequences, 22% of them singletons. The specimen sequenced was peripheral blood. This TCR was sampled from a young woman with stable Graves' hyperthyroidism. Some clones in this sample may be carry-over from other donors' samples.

Written as DNA, the CDR3 is TGCAGTGCTAGAGACAGGGGCGGGAGGGCTGAAGCTTTCTTT. This sequence encodes CSARDRGGRAEAFF. V and J are TRBV20-1 and TRBJ1-1; maybe TRBD1 (6 bases). CDR3 size: 14 residues. Germline values: CDR1 DFQATT, CDR2 SNEGSKA (reference sequence). Between the trimmed V and J ends, which lost 0 bases and 6 bases, there was a span of 14 bases.